This is a list of T cell receptor beta chains from one sample in a study of OX40 agonist ivuxolimab in advanced cancers. Here immunoSEQ multiplex PCR was the method, and the copy in TCRdb shows in-frame clones only, minus some. Of fewer than 80,000 clones listed, 77% are singletons. Here the sequenced sample was CD4+ or CD8+ T cells sorted from blood, taken in a trial of the OX40 agonist ivuxolimab. The receptor source for this set is an adult with an advanced solid tumor such as melanoma, head and neck, liver or kidney cancer. The CDR3 runs from the conserved cysteine through the conserved F or W. The order of the fields is clone size, J gene, V gene, D gene, CDR3 protein, CDR3 DNA. D genes are given only for firm matches. For some rows the clone size is stated as once, few or many, or as a class when expanded; others skip it.

abundance: .
j_gene: TRBJ1-1
v_gene: TRBV5-6
d_gene: .
CDR3aa: CASSLYTEAFF
CDR3nt: TGTGCCAGCAGTTTGTATACTGAAGCTTTCTTT

abundance: few
j_gene: TRBJ2-4
v_gene: TRBV10-3
d_gene: .
CDR3aa: CAISEPGNIQYF
CDR3nt: TGTGCCATCAGTGAACCAGGAAACATTCAGTACTTC

abundance: .
j_gene: TRBJ2-7
v_gene: TRBV10-3
d_gene: .
CDR3aa: CAISDPGEARGYEQYF
CDR3nt: TGTGCCATCAGTGACCCCGGCGAAGCCCGGGGATACGAGCAGTACTTC

abundance: .
j_gene: TRBJ2-3
v_gene: TRBV19
d_gene: TRBD2
CDR3aa: CASKTSGTDTQYF
CDR3nt: TGTGCCAGTAAGACTAGCGGGACAGATACGCAGTATTTT

abundance: .
j_gene: TRBJ2-5
v_gene: TRBV27
d_gene: TRBD2
CDR3aa: CATSPSGVQETQYF
CDR3nt: TGTGCCACCTCCCCTAGCGGGGTCCAAGAGACCCAGTACTTC

abundance: .
j_gene: TRBJ2-1
v_gene: TRBV19
d_gene: TRBD2
CDR3aa: CASSRLAGVVSEQFF
CDR3nt: TGTGCCAGTAGCCGTCTAGCGGGAGTGGTTAGTGAGCAGTTCTTC

abundance: .
j_gene: TRBJ2-6
v_gene: TRBV27
d_gene: .
CDR3aa: CASSSTSGANVLTF
CDR3nt: TGTGCCAGCAGTTCTACATCTGGGGCCAACGTCCTGACTTTC

abundance: .
j_gene: TRBJ1-5
v_gene: TRBV6-1
d_gene: TRBD1
CDR3aa: CASNSGTGGNQPQHF
CDR3nt: TGTGCCAGCAATTCCGGGACAGGGGGCAATCAGCCCCAGCATTTT

abundance: .
j_gene: TRBJ2-1
v_gene: TRBV18
d_gene: .
CDR3aa: CASSPTGTYNEQFF
CDR3nt: TGTGCCAGCTCACCAACGGGGACCTACAATGAGCAGTTCTTC

abundance: .
j_gene: TRBJ1-6
v_gene: TRBV19
d_gene: .
CDR3aa: CASSSPYVSPLHF
CDR3nt: TGTGCCAGTAGTTCGCCGTATGTATCACCCCTCCACTTT

abundance: .
j_gene: TRBJ2-6
v_gene: TRBV6-5
d_gene: .
CDR3aa: CASSRAVSGANVLTF
CDR3nt: TGTGCCAGCAGTAGAGCAGTCTCTGGGGCCAACGTCCTGACTTTC

abundance: .
j_gene: TRBJ1-3
v_gene: TRBV6-6
d_gene: .
CDR3aa: CASNLYSGNTIYF
CDR3nt: TGTGCCAGCAATTTGTACTCTGGAAACACCATATATTTT

abundance: once
j_gene: TRBJ2-2
v_gene: TRBV28
d_gene: .
CDR3aa: CASSPGRGELFF
CDR3nt: TGTGCCAGCAGCCCGGGGCGAGGGGAGCTGTTTTTT

abundance: .
j_gene: TRBJ1-6
v_gene: TRBV6-5
d_gene: TRBD1
CDR3aa: CASSPTGTGNSPLHF
CDR3nt: TGTGCCAGCAGCCCGACAGGGACTGGTAATTCACCCCTCCACTTT

abundance: .
j_gene: TRBJ1-3
v_gene: TRBV14
d_gene: .
CDR3aa: CASSPLKQGPRTIYF
CDR3nt: TGTGCCAGCAGCCCCCTTAAGCAGGGACCGCGTACCATATATTTT

abundance: few
j_gene: TRBJ2-5
v_gene: TRBV7-7
d_gene: TRBD2
CDR3aa: CASSPGLAASGTQYF
CDR3nt: TGTGCTAGCAGCCCGGGACTAGCGGCGAGCGGGACCCAGTACTTC

abundance: .
j_gene: TRBJ2-7
v_gene: TRBV6-5
d_gene: TRBD1
CDR3aa: CASRSGTVISYEQYF
CDR3nt: TGTGCCAGCAGATCCGGGACAGTCATCTCCTACGAGCAGTACTTC

abundance: .
j_gene: TRBJ2-7
v_gene: TRBV5-1
d_gene: .
CDR3aa: CASRSGSYEQYF
CDR3nt: TGCGCCAGCAGAAGTGGGTCCTACGAGCAGTACTTC

abundance: .
j_gene: TRBJ1-4
v_gene: TRBV10-3
d_gene: .
CDR3aa: CAISESGEKLFF
CDR3nt: TGTGCCATCAGTGAGTCAGGTGAAAAACTGTTTTTT

abundance: .
j_gene: TRBJ2-3
v_gene: TRBV5-1
d_gene: TRBD2
CDR3aa: CASSLDLAGGDTQYF
CDR3nt: TGCGCCAGCAGCTTGGATCTAGCGGGTGGGGATACGCAGTATTTT

abundance: .
j_gene: TRBJ1-3
v_gene: TRBV5-1
d_gene: TRBD1
CDR3aa: CASSFDGQAGSGNTIYF
CDR3nt: TGCGCCAGCAGCTTCGACGGACAGGCAGGCTCTGGAAACACCATATATTTT

abundance: .
j_gene: TRBJ1-2
v_gene: TRBV6-5
d_gene: TRBD1
CDR3aa: CASSYSIQGAYGYTF
CDR3nt: TGTGCCAGCAGTTACTCGATCCAGGGGGCTTATGGCTACACCTTC

abundance: once
j_gene: TRBJ2-7
v_gene: TRBV7-9
d_gene: TRBD1
CDR3aa: CASSPRGTGDFYEQYF
CDR3nt: TGTGCCAGCAGCCCCCGGGGGACAGGAGACTTCTACGAGCAGTACTTC

abundance: .
j_gene: TRBJ1-1
v_gene: TRBV29-1
d_gene: .
CDR3aa: CSVGRRGQNYGDTEAFF
CDR3nt: TGCAGCGTTGGCCGGCGGGGGCAAAATTATGGGGACACTGAAGCTTTCTTT

abundance: .
j_gene: TRBJ2-1
v_gene: TRBV6-5
d_gene: .
CDR3aa: CASSYVWSGENEQFF
CDR3nt: TGTGCCAGCAGTTATGTATGGTCAGGTGAAAATGAGCAGTTCTTC

abundance: once
j_gene: TRBJ2-7
v_gene: TRBV27
d_gene: .
CDR3aa: CASSLAGSAPKEQYF
CDR3nt: TGTGCCAGCAGTTTAGCTGGTTCCGCTCCTAAAGAGCAGTACTTC

abundance: .
j_gene: TRBJ2-1
v_gene: TRBV5-1
d_gene: .
CDR3aa: CASSGQNGNEQFF
CDR3nt: TGCGCCAGCTCGGGACAAAACGGCAATGAGCAGTTCTTC

abundance: .
j_gene: TRBJ1-1
v_gene: TRBV2
d_gene: TRBD1
CDR3aa: CASSDRQGTREAFF
CDR3nt: TGTGCCAGCAGTGATAGACAGGGTACCCGCGAAGCTTTCTTT

abundance: .
j_gene: TRBJ2-2
v_gene: TRBV29-1
d_gene: .
CDR3aa: CSVQGAGELFF
CDR3nt: TGCAGCGTACAGGGCGCCGGGGAGCTGTTTTTT

abundance: .
j_gene: TRBJ2-3
v_gene: TRBV6-1
d_gene: TRBD1
CDR3aa: CASSEGDRVTDTQYF
CDR3nt: TGTGCCAGCAGTGAAGGGGACAGGGTAACAGATACGCAGTATTTT

abundance: .
j_gene: TRBJ2-7
v_gene: TRBV28
d_gene: .
CDR3aa: CASSSPPSGSYEQYF
CDR3nt: TGTGCCAGCAGTTCCCCCCCCAGCGGCTCCTACGAGCAGTACTTC

abundance: .
j_gene: TRBJ1-6
v_gene: TRBV4-1
d_gene: .
CDR3aa: CASSQEGGAYPNSPLHF
CDR3nt: TGCGCCAGCAGCCAAGAAGGAGGGGCGTACCCTAATTCACCCCTCCACTTT

abundance: .
j_gene: TRBJ1-5
v_gene: TRBV6-6
d_gene: TRBD1
CDR3aa: CASSERQGINQPQHF
CDR3nt: TGTGCCAGCAGTGAGAGACAGGGTATCAATCAGCCCCAGCATTTT

abundance: .
j_gene: TRBJ1-4
v_gene: TRBV19
d_gene: .
CDR3aa: CASSMTRDNEKLFF
CDR3nt: TGTGCCAGTAGTATGACCAGGGATAATGAAAAACTGTTTTTT

abundance: few
j_gene: TRBJ1-2
v_gene: TRBV5-1
d_gene: TRBD1
CDR3aa: CASSLGRDRAYGYTF
CDR3nt: TGCGCCAGCAGCTTGGGTCGGGACAGGGCTTATGGCTACACCTTC

abundance: .
j_gene: TRBJ2-3
v_gene: TRBV7-9
d_gene: .
CDR3aa: CASSFGVSTDTQYF
CDR3nt: TGTGCCAGCAGCTTTGGGGTTAGCACAGATACGCAGTATTTT

abundance: .
j_gene: TRBJ2-4
v_gene: TRBV10-1
d_gene: .
CDR3aa: CASSSRDWSELAKNIQYF
CDR3nt: TGCGCCAGCAGCTCTAGGGACTGGAGCGAACTAGCCAAAAACATTCAGTACTTC

abundance: .
j_gene: TRBJ1-5
v_gene: TRBV6-1
d_gene: TRBD1
CDR3aa: CASSVGSGTALSTQPQHF
CDR3nt: TGTGCCAGCAGTGTGGGCTCCGGGACAGCGCTCTCAACTCAGCCCCAGCATTTT

abundance: .
j_gene: TRBJ1-5
v_gene: TRBV30
d_gene: TRBD1
CDR3aa: CAWSRDSGQPQHF
CDR3nt: TGTGCCTGGAGTCGGGACAGCGGGCAGCCCCAGCATTTT

abundance: .
j_gene: TRBJ2-1
v_gene: TRBV29-1
d_gene: TRBD1
CDR3aa: CSVEIPGQGIKNEQFF
CDR3nt: TGCAGCGTTGAAATTCCCGGACAGGGGATAAAGAATGAGCAGTTCTTC

abundance: .
j_gene: TRBJ2-4
v_gene: TRBV14
d_gene: .
CDR3aa: CASSQERAGAKNIQYF
CDR3nt: TGTGCCAGCAGCCAAGAGAGGGCGGGGGCCAAAAACATTCAGTACTTC

abundance: .
j_gene: TRBJ2-6
v_gene: TRBV2
d_gene: .
CDR3aa: CASSEKGSSGANVLTF
CDR3nt: TGTGCCAGCAGTGAGAAGGGCAGCTCTGGGGCCAACGTCCTGACTTTC

abundance: .
j_gene: TRBJ2-1
v_gene: TRBV5-1
d_gene: TRBD1
CDR3aa: CASSPPGQGIAAVF
CDR3nt: TGCGCCAGCAGCCCCCCGGGACAGGGGATTGCAGCGGTCTTC

abundance: once
j_gene: TRBJ1-1
v_gene: TRBV12-2
d_gene: .
CDR3aa: CASRRLRNTEAFF
CDR3nt: TGTGCAAGTCGCCGGTTGCGGAACACTGAAGCTTTCTTT

abundance: .
j_gene: TRBJ1-1
v_gene: TRBV10-1
d_gene: .
CDR3aa: CASSGRLGEAFF
CDR3nt: TGCGCCAGCAGTGGCCGCCTGGGTGAAGCTTTCTTT